The rows below give T cell receptor beta chains drawn from one sample of a study of blood T cell repertoires in COVID-19. Clones were read by immunoSEQ multiplex PCR, and TCRdb kept only the in-frame ones, dropping some. The table has 430,000 or so clones, more than 70% seen once. Sequencing was performed on PBMCs or T cells enriched from blood (not recorded which). The receptors were sampled from a woman aged 18 to 35 who had been exposed to COVID-19. CDR3s include the opening cysteine and the closing phenylalanine or tryptophan. The D gene is left open where the match is weak. Size is stated for part of the rows, as once, few or many counts, or as a class when the clone is expanded.

TRBJ1-3 | - | - | TRBV2 | CASTARGFTGNTIYF | TGTGCCAGCACCGCGCGGGGGTTTACTGGAAACACCATATATTTT
TRBJ2-7 | TRBD1 | - | TRBV6-2/TRBV6-3 | CASSYGTATYEQYF | TGTGCCAGCAGTTACGGGACAGCTACCTACGAGCAGTACTTC
TRBJ1-5 | TRBD1 | - | TRBV30 | CAWSVGGLGNQPQHF | TGTGCCTGGAGTGTAGGGGGCCTGGGCAATCAGCCCCAGCATTTT
TRBJ1-1 | - | - | TRBV10-3 | CAISGGGFGTEAFF | TGTGCCATCAGTGGTGGGGGGTTCGGCACTGAAGCTTTCTTT
TRBJ1-6 | - | - | TRBV9 | CASSVDQGLANSPLHF | TGTGCCAGCAGCGTAGATCAGGGGCTGGCAAATTCACCCCTCCACTTT
TRBJ2-1 | TRBD1 | - | TRBV6-5 | CASSFRQGAYDEQFF | TGTGCCAGCTCCTTCAGACAGGGGGCTTACGATGAGCAGTTCTTC
TRBJ2-1 | TRBD2 | - | TRBV5-1 | CASSLWRELDNEQFF | TGCGCCAGCAGCTTGTGGCGGGAGCTGGACAATGAGCAGTTCTTC
TRBJ1-2 | - | - | TRBV5-5 | CASSLAQGSYGYTF | TGTGCCAGCAGCTTGGCCCAGGGGTCTTATGGCTACACCTTC
TRBJ2-7 | - | - | TRBV6-5 | CASSYIPRGDVEQYF | TGTGCCAGCAGTTACATTCCAAGAGGAGACGTCGAGCAGTACTTC
TRBJ2-7 | - | few | TRBV3-1/TRBV3-2 | CASSQSRGEQYF | TGTGCCAGCAGCCAGTCTAGGGGCGAGCAGTACTTC
TRBJ1-3 | TRBD1 | - | TRBV28 | CASSFPTGGLSIPGNTIYF | TGTGCCAGCAGTTTTCCGACAGGGGGCCTCAGTATCCCTGGAAACACCATATATTTT
TRBJ2-1 | TRBD2 | - | TRBV7-2 | CASSLKPGLAAYNEQFF | TGTGCCAGCAGCTTAAAACCGGGACTAGCGGCCTACAATGAGCAGTTCTTC
TRBJ2-7 | - | - | TRBV3-1/TRBV3-2 | CASSQDTRAAEQYF | TGTGCCAGCAGCCAAGATACCAGGGCCGCCGAGCAGTACTTC
TRBJ2-2 | TRBD1 | once | TRBV11-3 | CASSSRQGWGELFF | TGTGCCAGCAGCTCCCGACAGGGGTGGGGGGAGCTGTTTTTT
TRBJ2-1 | - | - | TRBV7-2 | CASSPASFNNEQFF | TGTGCCAGCAGCCCCGCGTCCTTTAACAATGAGCAGTTCTTC
TRBJ1-2 | - | - | TRBV29-1 | CSVAQTGFNYGYTF | TGCAGCGTTGCCCAGACAGGTTTTAACTATGGCTACACCTTC
TRBJ2-5 | - | - | TRBV28 | CASKRVGIRISEETQYF | TGTGCCAGCAAGAGGGTGGGGATACGAATATCCGAAGAGACCCAGTACTTC
TRBJ1-2 | TRBD1 | - | TRBV15 | CATSRTGPGYGYTF | TGTGCCACCAGCCGGACAGGGCCCGGCTATGGCTACACCTTC
TRBJ1-2 | TRBD1 | - | TRBV28 | CASSLWDRGRDGYTF | TGTGCCAGCAGTTTATGGGACAGGGGGCGGGATGGCTACACCTTC
TRBJ1-1 | - | - | TRBV27 | CASSFEVGEAFF | TGTGCCAGCAGTTTTGAGGTGGGTGAAGCTTTCTTT